This T cell receptor (beta chain) was sequenced during a study of regulatory T cells in long-lasting Graves disease. Study-wide results and caveats: Few sampled subjects may have lowered accuracy.

The TCR beta library used iRepertoire HTBI primers with Arm-PCR amplification of CDR3. Each CDR3 protein is one row after TCRdb ran MiXCR on the multiplex PCR reads. The profile covers under 500,000 distinct CDR3 sequences, with 20% to 25% appearing a single time and 20% to 25% taken by the ten largest. Only a few counts were recorded for this clonotype. The target antigen is unknown. Trimming took 4 bases from V and 6 from J; bases not matched to a gene: 11. The CDR3 extends over 15 amino acids. Looked up from germline, CDR1 is PRHDT and CDR2 is FYEKMQ (reference sequence). Time point reported: persistent/refractory GD, antithyroid drugs over 5 years with positive TRAb. PBMCs were the source of the RNA used for TCR sequencing. The source of the patients was an endocrinology department in Xi'an, China.

V and J are TRBV13 and TRBJ1-1; 7 bases agree with TRBD1. The sequences come from peripheral blood mononuclear cells (PBMCs), collected when the disease was refractory, from a patient treated with antithyroid drugs. The clonotype was recovered from a female donor with Graves disease. Here the CDR3 reads CASSSTGTAGSEAFF. The CDR3 DNA sequence: TGTGCCAGCAGCTCAACCGGGACAGCGGGGTCTGAAGCTTTCTTT.